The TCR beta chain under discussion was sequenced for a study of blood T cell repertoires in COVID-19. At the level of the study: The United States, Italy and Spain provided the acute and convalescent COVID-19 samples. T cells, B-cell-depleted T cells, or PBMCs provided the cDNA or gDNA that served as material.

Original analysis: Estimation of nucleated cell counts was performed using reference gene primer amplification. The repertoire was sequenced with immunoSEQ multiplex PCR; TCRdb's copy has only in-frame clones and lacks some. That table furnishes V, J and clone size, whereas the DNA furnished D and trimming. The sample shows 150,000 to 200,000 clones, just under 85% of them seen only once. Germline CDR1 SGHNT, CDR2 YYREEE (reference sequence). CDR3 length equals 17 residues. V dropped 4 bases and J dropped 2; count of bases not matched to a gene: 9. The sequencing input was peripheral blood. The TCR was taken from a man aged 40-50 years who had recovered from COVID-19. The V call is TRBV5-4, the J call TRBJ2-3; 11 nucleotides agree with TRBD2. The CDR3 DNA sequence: TGTGCCAGCAGCCCTACCGGGGGACTAGCGGCCACAGATACGCAGTATTTT. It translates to CASSPTGGLAATDTQYF.